The 18 T cell receptor beta chains in this list originate from one sample, sequenced in a study of early T cells in non-severe SARS-CoV-2 infection. TCRdb independently ran MiXCR on the 5' RACE reads; one entry per CDR3 protein. The sample holds about 32,000 distinct CDR3 sequences, roughly 4.9% seen once. Specimen: whole blood. The receptors were sampled from an adult who was a healthcare worker with PCR-confirmed SARS-CoV-2 infection or an uninfected control (not recorded which).

This clonotype came up many times. The V call is TRBV27, the J call TRBJ2-5; 8 bases match TRBD1. The germline V gene encodes CDR1 MNHEY and CDR2 SMNVEV (reference sequence). The V and J ends lost 5 bases and 5 bases, in that order; junction bases with no gene match: 7. The CDR3 covers 14 residues. CDR3 sequence (DNA): TGTGCCAGCAGTGTCGGACAGGGTTGGGAGACCCAGTACTTC. As protein: CASSVGQGWETQYF.

This clonotype was counted many times. This chain links TRBV20-1 with TRBJ2-5; 14 bases fit TRBD2. The CDR3 runs 15 residues. Germline assignment: CDR1 DFQATT and CDR2 SNEGSKA (reference sequence). The V and J ends lost 6 bases and 5 bases, in that order; junction bases with no gene match: 8. The CDR3 is CSARTSGRMGETQYF. The CDR3 bases are TGCAGTGCCAGGACTAGCGGGAGGATGGGTGAGACCCAGTACTTC.

V and J are TRBV7-2 and TRBJ2-5, with 7 bases that match TRBD2. Germline CDR1 reads SGHTA; CDR2 reads FQGNSA. Unmatched junction bases numbered 2, after V lost 3 bases and J lost 1 base. The length of the CDR3 is 14 residues. The CDR3 protein is CASSFVAGQETQYF. CDR3 coding DNA: TGTGCCAGCAGCTTCGTAGCGGGCCAAGAGACCCAGTACTTC.

This clonotype was counted ten times or more. This sequence joins TRBV11-2 and TRBJ1-1, with no clear D. Looked up from germline, CDR1 is SGHAT and CDR2 is FQNNGV. With 0 bases removed from V and 6 bases from J, the gap between germline ends came to 11 bases. The CDR3 length is 14 residues. CDR3 bases: TGTGCCAGCAGCTTAGATCTCAGGAGAGCTGAAGCTTTCTTT. As protein: CASSLDLRRAEAFF. Using reference TRBV11-2 and TRBJ1-1 for the parts outside the CDR3, the full variable domain is EAGVAQSPRYKIIEKRQSVAFWCNPISGHATLYWYQQILGQGPKLLIQFQNNGVVDDSQLPKDRFSAERLKGVDSTLKIQPAKLEDSAVYLCASSLDLRRAEAFFGQGTRLTVV.

This clonotype came up a few times. This rearrangement joins TRBV12-3 or TRBV12-4 to TRBJ2-1, with 9 bases identical to TRBD2. The V gene end was trimmed by 5 bases and the J gene end by 6 bases; junction bases not matched to a gene: 14. This CDR3 spans 17 amino acids. The CDR3 reads CASSPSYSGRVPNEQFF. In DNA, the CDR3 is TGTGCCAGCAGTCCCAGTTATAGCGGGAGAGTCCCCAATGAGCAGTTCTTC.

This clonotype was seen a few times. The chain uses TRBV3-1 and TRBJ2-3, with 7 bases matching TRBD2. V lost 1 base and J lost 2; bases outside the gene matches: 3. This CDR3 spans 15 amino acids. The germline gives CDR1 LGHDT, CDR2 YNNKEL (reference sequence). The CDR3 DNA reads as TGTGCCAGCAGCCAAGGCGGGAGTTACACAGATACGCAGTATTTT. Translated: CASSQGGSYTDTQYF.

This clonotype was seen at least ten times. The chain combines TRBV7-3 with TRBJ2-2; TRBD1 matches at 8 bases. CDR3 length equals 15 residues. The V gene's germline CDR1 is SGHTA and CDR2 FQGTGA. V gave up 2 bases and J gave up 5 bases; unmatched junction bases: 4. In DNA, the CDR3 is TGTGCCAGCAGCTTATCAGGGGGCAATACCGGGGAGCTGTTTTTT. Protein: CASSLSGGNTGELFF.

This clonotype was detected only a few times. This chain connects TRBV12-3 or TRBV12-4 to TRBJ2-7; tentative D call: TRBD1 (6 bases). V was pared by 7 bases and J by 2 bases, with 15 bases between. CDR3 size: 14 residues. CDR3 DNA: TGTGCCAGCATCCGGGACACGGGCCCCTACGAGCAGTACTTC. Its protein is CASIRDTGPYEQYF.

At least ten counts were recorded for this clonotype. The chain is built from TRBV3-1 and TRBJ2-1, with 10 bases fitting TRBD2. The junction had 2 bases not matched to a gene; V was cut back by 5 bases and J by 4 bases. Germline lookup yields CDR1 LGHDT and CDR2 YNNKEL (reference sequence). The CDR3 is 14 residues long. The CDR3 DNA is TGTGCCAGCAGCGGGACTAGCGATTACAATGAGCAGTTCTTC. Its translation is CASSGTSDYNEQFF.

This clonotype was seen at least ten times. V is TRBV7-2 and J is TRBJ2-1, with D uncertain. Germline V gene lookup returns CDR1 SGHTA and CDR2 FQGNSA. V lost 6 bases and J lost 6, with 12 bases in between. CDR3 length: 13 amino acids. Here the CDR3 reads CASSRSGSNEQFF. The CDR3 coding sequence is TGTGCCAGCAGTCGAAGTGGTAGCAATGAGCAGTTCTTC.

This clonotype has a handful of counts. CDR3 in DNA: TGCGCCAGCAGCCAAGGTATCCCACCGGGACAGTCAACCTACGAGCAGTACTTC. This codes for CASSQGIPPGQSTYEQYF. The gene calls are TRBV4-1 and TRBJ2-7, with 7 positions matching TRBD1. CDR1 MGHRA and CDR2 YSYEKL come from the germline V gene. The CDR3 contains 18 residues. V trimming: 1 base; J trimming: 2 bases; junction bases outside the gene matches: 14.

The V and J genes are TRBV4-1 and TRBJ2-5, with unresolved D. This CDR3 spans 14 amino acids. Germline values: CDR1 MGHRA, CDR2 YSYEKL. Trimming shortened V by 5 bases and J by 2 bases, and 12 bases separated the two germline ends. CDR3 DNA sequence: TGCGCCAGCAGCGCCGTGGACGGGCAAGAGACCCAGTACTTC. Its protein product is CASSAVDGQETQYF.

Only a few counts were recorded for this clonotype. The chain carries TRBV11-2 and TRBJ1-2; TRBD1 agrees at 8 bases. CDR3 length: 15 amino acids. Trimming cost V 5 bases and J 4 bases; bases outside gene matches: 9. The germline gives CDR1 SGHAT, CDR2 FQNNGV. CDR3 protein: CASSLLPGGGYGYTF. The CDR3 nucleotides are TGTGCCAGCAGCCTACTCCCAGGGGGCGGCTATGGCTACACCTTC.

This clonotype was seen ten or more times. V is TRBV20-1 and J is TRBJ2-3; D is possibly TRBD2 (6 bases). The CDR3 covers 13 residues. Germline V gives CDR1 DFQATT, CDR2 SNEGSKA (reference sequence). V lost 6 bases, J lost 1 base, and 11 bases lay in between. CDR3 residues: CSAGGEGTDTQYF. As DNA, the CDR3 is TGCAGTGCCGGGGGAGAGGGCACAGATACGCAGTATTTT.

For this clonotype: Being one base from a much bigger clone, this may be a read error. V is TRBV10-2 and J is TRBJ2-7; 9 nucleotides agree with TRBD2. There are 14 residues in the CDR3. The V gene's germline CDR1 is WSHSY and CDR2 SAAADI. CDR3 DNA: TGCGCCAGCACCGACACTAGCGGGTCCTACGAGAAGTACTTC. The encoded protein is CASTDTSGSYEKYF.

This clonotype was counted at least ten times. The chain carries TRBV28 and TRBJ1-1; D gene ambiguous. The CDR3 length is 11 residues. Germline V gene data show CDR1 as MDHEN and CDR2 as SYDVKM. Trimming shortened V by 7 bases and J by 3 bases, and 6 bases separated the two germline ends. As DNA, the CDR3 is TGTGCCAGCAAGGCGTACACTGAAGCTTTCTTT. This sequence encodes CASKAYTEAFF.

The V gene is TRBV11-3, the J gene TRBJ2-7, with D perhaps assigned TRBD1 or TRBD2 (6 bases each). Trimming removed 2 bases from V and 2 bases from J, with 10 bases in between. The CDR3 has 14 residues. CDR1 is SGHNT, CDR2 YENEEA, per germline. In nucleotides, the CDR3 is TGTGCCAGCAGCTTAAAGGGGGGTACCTACGAGCAGTACTTC. This encodes CASSLKGGTYEQYF.

A few counts support this clonotype. The chain carries TRBV27 and TRBJ1-5; 10 bases align to TRBD1. Germline V CDR1 and CDR2: MNHEY, SMNVEV (reference sequence). CDR3 length equals 15 residues. V shed 0 bases and J 7 bases; nucleotides not matched to a gene: 3. CDR3: CASSLSGQGRQPQHF. CDR3 sequence (DNA): TGTGCCAGCAGTTTATCGGGACAGGGGAGGCAGCCCCAGCATTTT.